These 18 T cell receptor beta chains originate from one sample sequenced in a study of blood T cell repertoires in COVID-19. Some clones are missing from TCRdb's copy, which holds only in-frame ones; the method was immunoSEQ multiplex PCR. The profile covers 200,000 to 250,000 clones, with 83% appearing a single time and about 4.8% taken by the ten largest. The sequenced sample consisted of PBMCs or T cells enriched from blood (not recorded which). These receptors originate from a woman in her forties or fifties who had been exposed to COVID-19.

The chain recombines TRBV27 with TRBJ1-2, with 7 bases fitting TRBD1. The V gene end was trimmed by 6 bases and the J gene end by 0 bases; junction bases not matched to a gene: 4. The CDR3 covers 14 residues. CDR1 and CDR2 from the germline V gene are MNHEY and SMNVEV (reference sequence). The CDR3 DNA follows: TGTGCCAGCAGGAGGGGGCCCGCTAACTATGGCTACACCTTC. Translating it yields CASRRGPANYGYTF.

V usage is TRBV7-9 and J usage is TRBJ1-3; D gene ambiguous. V lost 1 base and J 0 bases, leaving 10 bases between the germline ends. This CDR3 contains 16 residues. Germline loops: CDR1 SEHNR, CDR2 FQNEAQ (reference sequence). As DNA, the CDR3 is TGTGCCAGCAGCTTAGATGGAGCCTTCTCTGGAAACACCATATATTTT. Translation: CASSLDGAFSGNTIYF.

This clone was detected only once. CDR3 region: CASSSDRVPGNTIYF. DNA of the CDR3: TGTGCCAGCAGCTCCGACAGGGTTCCTGGAAACACCATATATTTT. This chain links TRBV13 with TRBJ1-3; 7 bases agree with TRBD1. The V gene's germline CDR1 is PRHDT and CDR2 FYEKMQ (reference sequence). With 4 bases clipped from V and 2 bases from J, the junction kept 5 bases outside the gene matches. There are 15 residues in the CDR3.

V gene TRBV28 combines with J gene TRBJ1-1; 7 bases are a match to TRBD1. Per the germline V gene, CDR1 is MDHEN and CDR2 is SYDVKM. This CDR3 region has 14 residues. Losses at the gene ends were 4 bases for V and 8 bases for J; bases not matched to a gene: 10. DNA of the CDR3: TGTGCCAGCAGTTCCCTAGGGGGCAGGGCGGAAGCTTTCTTT. Its protein product is CASSSLGGRAEAFF.

The rearrangement links TRBV11-2 to TRBJ1-4; 7 bases map to TRBD1. Germline V CDR1 and CDR2: SGHAT, FQNNGV. V was pared by 5 bases and J by 4 bases, with 4 bases of the junction left unmatched. The CDR3 extends over 14 amino acids. The CDR3: CASSRTGGNEKLFF. CDR3 nucleotides: TGTGCCAGCAGCCGGACAGGCGGTAATGAAAAACTGTTTTTT. Combining the CDR3 with reference TRBV11-2 and TRBJ1-4 gives the whole variable domain EAGVAQSPRYKIIEKRQSVAFWCNPISGHATLYWYQQILGQGPKLLIQFQNNGVVDDSQLPKDRFSAERLKGVDSTLKIQPAKLEDSAVYLCASSRTGGNEKLFFGSGTQLSVL.

This sequence joins TRBV5-6 and TRBJ2-5, with 9 bases identical to TRBD2. The V and J ends lost 0 bases and 5 bases, in that order; junction bases with no gene match: 11. The V gene's germline CDR1 is SGHDT and CDR2 YYEEEE. The CDR3 has 17 amino acids. As DNA, the CDR3 is TGTGCCAGCAGCTTGGGACCGGGCGGGGGGGCAGCGGAGACCCAGTACTTC. This gives the protein CASSLGPGGGAAETQYF.

This rearrangement joins TRBV6-1 to TRBJ1-1, with D unclear. Germline V CDR1 and CDR2: MNHNS, SASEGT. The CDR3 is made up of 14 amino acids. Between the trimmed V and J ends, which lost 1 base and 11 bases, there was a span of 17 bases. DNA for the CDR3: TGTGCCAGCAGTGAAGTGAATCCAGCCCTGCGGGCTTTCTTT. Protein product: CASSEVNPALRAFF.

J is TRBJ1-4 and V is TRBV4-3; D is possibly TRBD1 (6 bases). Germline assignment: CDR1 LGHNA and CDR2 YSLEER. The V end was cut by 0 bases, the J end by 5 bases, with 13 bases between. The CDR3 length is 16 residues. The CDR3 bases are TGCGCCAGCAGCCAAGAAGTCACAGGGATGAATGAAAAACTGTTTTTT. It codes for CASSQEVTGMNEKLFF.

The genes are TRBV6-1 and TRBJ1-2, with 8 bases lining up with TRBD1. CDR1 is MNHNS, CDR2 SASEGT, per germline. CDR3 length: 15 residues. After removal of 1 base from V and 2 bases from J, the junction contained 3 bases not matched to a gene. The CDR3 loop is CASSEGRGLNYGYTF. The DNA of the CDR3 is TGTGCCAGCAGTGAAGGCAGGGGGCTAAACTATGGCTACACCTTC.

There are a few counts of this clone. This sequence joins TRBV29-1 and TRBJ2-7, with D unclear. CDR3 size: 13 residues. The germline CDR1 and CDR2 sequences are SQVTM and ANQGSEA. Trimming removed 4 bases at V and 0 bases at J, with 10 bases between. In DNA, the CDR3 is TGCAGCGTTGTCAGCCCTAGCTCCTACGAGCAGTACTTC. Encoded protein: CSVVSPSSYEQYF.

The chain combines TRBV6-2 or TRBV6-3 with TRBJ2-1, with 9 bases identical to TRBD1. This CDR3 contains 15 residues. The J segment lost 8 bases and the V segment lost 5 bases, leaving 10 bases of the junction unmatched. In germline, CDR1 is MNHEY, CDR2 SVGEGT. The CDR3 coding sequence is TGTGCCAGCAGTCCCCGGGACAGGGAAATTGATGAGCAGTTCTTC. It translates to CASSPRDREIDEQFF.

The rearrangement uses TRBV27 and TRBJ2-7, with D possibly being TRBD1 (6 bases). The CDR3 has 17 residues. Between the trimmed V and J ends, which lost 2 bases and 3 bases, there was a span of 20 bases. Germline lookup yields CDR1 MNHEY and CDR2 SMNVEV (reference sequence). This CDR3 is CASSLRAGGRGHYEQYF. CDR3 coding DNA: TGTGCCAGCAGTTTACGGGCTGGCGGCAGGGGTCACTACGAGCAGTACTTC.

The chain's CDR3 is CASSQEVSNQPQHF. The CDR3 DNA follows: TGTGCCAGCTCACAGGAGGTATCAAATCAGCCCCAGCATTTT. The chain combines TRBV18 with TRBJ1-5, with D unclear. V was cut by 4 bases and J by 4 bases, with 11 bases left in between. The V gene's germline CDR1 is KGHSH and CDR2 LQKENI. This CDR3 has 14 amino acids.

The gene calls are TRBV11-2 and TRBJ1-2; D is perhaps TRBD1 (6 bases). Germline assignment: CDR1 SGHAT and CDR2 FQNNGV. CDR3 length equals 13 residues. Trimming took off 6 bases at V and 4 bases at J, with 12 bases between the two ends. The CDR3 DNA sequence: TGTGCCAGCAGAACCACAGGGATCTATGGCTACACCTTC. It encodes CASRTTGIYGYTF.

Only a few counts were recorded for this clone. This chain connects TRBV5-1 to TRBJ1-1, with unresolved D. The CDR3 is made up of 14 amino acids. Germline CDR1 is SGHRS and CDR2 is YFSETQ. The V end was cut by 1 base, the J end by 1 base, with 8 bases between. CDR3: CASSLWSENTEAFF. CDR3 bases: TGCGCCAGCAGCTTGTGGAGTGAGAACACTGAAGCTTTCTTT.

In this sample, this clone turned up once. The rearrangement joins TRBV2 to TRBJ1-1; D remains ambiguous. The CDR3 is 13 amino acids. Trimming took off 1 base at V and 1 base at J, with 4 bases between the two ends. CDR1 is SNHLY and CDR2 is FYNNEI in the germline V gene. This CDR3 is CASSEERNTEAFF. The CDR3 DNA reads as TGTGCCAGCAGTGAAGAGAGGAACACTGAAGCTTTCTTT.

This clone was recorded only once. V is TRBV14 and J is TRBJ2-5, with 7 bases aligning to TRBD2. V lost 1 base to trimming and J lost 1 base; unmatched junction nucleotides: 3. The germline CDR1 and CDR2 sequences are SGHDN and FVKESK. This CDR3 spans 15 amino acids. The CDR3 spells CASSQVRGSQETQYF. CDR3 DNA: TGTGCCAGCAGCCAAGTTCGCGGGAGCCAAGAGACCCAGTACTTC.

This clone was picked up one time. The chain uses TRBV28 and TRBJ1-4; D remains unclear. V was clipped by 6 bases and J by 8 bases, with 16 bases between them. This CDR3 has 14 residues. From germline, CDR1 is MDHEN and CDR2 SYDVKM. CDR3 nucleotides: TGTGCCAGCAGCCCCGGCGGTAAGGAAGAAAAACTGTTTTTT. Its translation: CASSPGGKEEKLFF.